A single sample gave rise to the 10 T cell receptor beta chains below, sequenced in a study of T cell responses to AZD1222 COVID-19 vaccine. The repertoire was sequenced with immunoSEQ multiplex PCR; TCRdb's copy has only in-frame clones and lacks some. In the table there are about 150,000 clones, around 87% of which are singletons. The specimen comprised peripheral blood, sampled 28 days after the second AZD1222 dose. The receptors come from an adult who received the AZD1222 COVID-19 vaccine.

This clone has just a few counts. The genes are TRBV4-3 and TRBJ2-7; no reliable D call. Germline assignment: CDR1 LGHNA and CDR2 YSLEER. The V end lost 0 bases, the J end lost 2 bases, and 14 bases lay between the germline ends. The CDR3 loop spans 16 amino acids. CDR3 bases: TGCGCCAGCAGCCAAGAGGTCAGTCACACTCCCTACGAGCAGTACTTC. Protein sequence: CASSQEVSHTPYEQYF.

CDR3 in amino acids: CASSYGQYNEQFF. CDR3 DNA: TGTGCCAGCAGTTACGGGCAGTACAATGAGCAGTTCTTC. The chain joins TRBV6-6 to TRBJ2-1; D uncertain. The V and J ends lost 2 bases and 4 bases respectively, with 6 bases between them. From germline, CDR1 is MNHNY and CDR2 SVGAGI (reference sequence). This CDR3 region has 13 residues.

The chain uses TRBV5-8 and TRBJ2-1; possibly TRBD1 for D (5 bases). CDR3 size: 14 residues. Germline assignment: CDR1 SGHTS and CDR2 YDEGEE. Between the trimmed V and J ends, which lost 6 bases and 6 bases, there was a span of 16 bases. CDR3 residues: CASIRYQGINEQFF. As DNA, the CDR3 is TGTGCCAGCATCCGATATCAGGGTATCAATGAGCAGTTCTTC.

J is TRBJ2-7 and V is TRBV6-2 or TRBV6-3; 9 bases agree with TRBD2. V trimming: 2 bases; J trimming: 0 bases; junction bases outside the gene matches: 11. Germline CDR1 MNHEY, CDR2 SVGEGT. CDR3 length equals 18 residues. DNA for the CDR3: TGTGCCAGCAGTTACGGGTTAGCGGGAGACGGACGCTCCTACGAGCAGTACTTC. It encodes CASSYGLAGDGRSYEQYF.

CDR3 residues: CASSVTGSSGNTIYF. Here the CDR3 DNA reads TGTGCCAGCAGTGTCACAGGGTCCTCTGGAAACACCATATATTTT. J is TRBJ1-3 and V is TRBV28; possible D gene TRBD1, 6 bases. CDR1 and CDR2 (germline): MDHEN, SYDVKM. CDR3 length equals 15 residues. Trimming took 5 bases from V and 0 from J, leaving 11 bases between them.

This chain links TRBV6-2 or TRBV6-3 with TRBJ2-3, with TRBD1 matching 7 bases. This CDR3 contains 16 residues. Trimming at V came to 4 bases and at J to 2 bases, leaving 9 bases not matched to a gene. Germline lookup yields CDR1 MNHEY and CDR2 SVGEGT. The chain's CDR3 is CASSSDRAVHTDTQYF. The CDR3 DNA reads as TGTGCCAGCAGTTCCGACAGGGCAGTACACACAGATACGCAGTATTTT.

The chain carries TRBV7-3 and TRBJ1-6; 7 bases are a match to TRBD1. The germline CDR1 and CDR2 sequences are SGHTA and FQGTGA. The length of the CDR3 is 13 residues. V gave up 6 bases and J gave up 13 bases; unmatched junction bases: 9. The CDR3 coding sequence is TGTGCCAGCAGTCTAGACAGGGAGAGGCCCCTCCACTTT. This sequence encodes CASSLDRERPLHF. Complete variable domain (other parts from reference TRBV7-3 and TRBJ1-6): GAGVSQTPSNKVTEKGKYVELRCDPISGHTALYWYRQSLGQGPEFLIYFQGTGAADDSGLPNDRFFAVRPEGSVSTLKIQRTERGDSAVYLCASSLDRERPLHFGNGTRLTVT.

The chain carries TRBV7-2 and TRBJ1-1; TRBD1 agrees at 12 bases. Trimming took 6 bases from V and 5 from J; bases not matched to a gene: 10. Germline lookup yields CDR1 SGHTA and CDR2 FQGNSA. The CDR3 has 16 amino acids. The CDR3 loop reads CASSSGTGGAVTEAFF. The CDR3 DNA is TGTGCCAGCAGTTCCGGGACAGGGGGCGCGGTGACTGAAGCTTTCTTT.

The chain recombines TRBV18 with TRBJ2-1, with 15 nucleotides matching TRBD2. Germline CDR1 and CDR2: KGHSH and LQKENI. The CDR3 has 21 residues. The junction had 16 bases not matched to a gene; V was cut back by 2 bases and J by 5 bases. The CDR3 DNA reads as TGTGCCAGCTCACCAGTACTTCCGGGACTAGCGGGAGGTGGTACGAACAATGAGCAGTTCTTC. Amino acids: CASSPVLPGLAGGGTNNEQFF.

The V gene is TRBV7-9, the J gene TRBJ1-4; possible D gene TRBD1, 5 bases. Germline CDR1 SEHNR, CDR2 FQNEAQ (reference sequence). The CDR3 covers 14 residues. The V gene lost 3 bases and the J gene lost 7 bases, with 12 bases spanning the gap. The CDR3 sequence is CASSLTIGGEKLFF. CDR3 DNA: TGTGCCAGCAGCTTGACCATTGGGGGTGAAAAACTGTTTTTT.